This record covers a single TCR beta chain. The CDR3 length is 22 residues. V was shortened by 2 bases and J by 0 bases, with 32 bases between the two germline ends. The germline gives CDR1 MNHNS, CDR2 SASEGT. The source of the sample is a study of blood T cell repertoires in COVID-19. Study as a whole: Specimens from acute and convalescent COVID-19 originated in the United States, Italy and Spain. From T cells, B-cell-depleted T cells, or PBMCs came the material, which was cDNA or gDNA.

In the study's own analysis: Reference gene primers were amplified, and this amplification served to estimate nucleated cell counts. Measured with immunoSEQ multiplex PCR; TCRdb has only the in-frame clones, and not every one. The V and J calls and clone size are taken from that table; D and trimming were inferred from the DNA. The sample shows roughly 65,000 clones, 85% to 95% of them seen only once. The chain carries TRBV6-1 and TRBJ2-7; weak D call: TRBD1 (6 bases). The specimen sequenced was peripheral blood. The sequence came from a man between 65 and 80 years old with active COVID-19. The CDR3 coding sequence is TGTGCCAGCAGTGAACTTGTGGGGGACGAAAAACCCCGGGACAAGCTCTCCTACGAGCAGTACTTC. Encoded protein: CASSELVGDEKPRDKLSYEQYF.